The clone carrying this T cell receptor beta chain was detected once. The antigen is undetermined. This likely traces to a read error, being one base from a far larger clone. Other DNA sequences within the sample encode an identical CDR3. The data were taken from a study of shared clonotypes between healthy human individuals. Broader study findings: In contrast to clonotypes shared by all four donors, non-shared clonotypes had lower generation probabilities. Sampling was confined to blood; repertoires within tissues likely differ.

CDR3 size: 13 residues. Looked up from germline, CDR1 is MNHEY and CDR2 is SVGAGI. Trimming took 5 bases from V and 5 from J; bases not matched to a gene: 3. Deep-level running was used for the assay. For sorted subsets, about 0.2 ug DNA per replicate equaled about 30,000 T cell genomes. The method was immunoSEQ multiplex PCR; TCRdb's version includes in-frame clones alone and lacks a portion of them. The sample includes 550,000 to 850,000 clones, around 74% of them seen just once. What was sequenced was memory CD4+ T cells sorted from blood. The subset here: CD45RA-negative fraction. The chain combines TRBV6-5 with TRBJ1-5, with 7 bases that match TRBD1. This TCR was recovered from a woman aged 25-40 years in good health. Here the CDR3 DNA reads TGTGCCAGCAGTCCGACAGGGTATCAGCCCCAGCATTTT. This codes for CASSPTGYQPQHF.